This T cell receptor (beta chain) was profiled in a study of cytomegalovirus exposure and HLA in healthy donors. At the level of the study: A subsequent analysis reported that the roughly 120 validation repertoires were produced on the same platform that had also been used for the roughly 670 first-cohort repertoires. The study, taken as a whole, reports: Specificity of three CMV-associated chains for CMV antigens was verified in vitro.

Germline lookup yields CDR1 MGHRA and CDR2 YSYEKL. This CDR3 spans 16 amino acids. V lost 6 bases to trimming and J lost 0 bases, with 12 bases between them. Sequenced by immunoSEQ multiplex PCR; TCRdb stores in-frame clones only, minus some. Of about 220,000 clones listed, just over 90% were seen once; the top ten hold 0.8% to 1.2%. About this clone itself: The antigen remains unidentified.

The chain uses TRBV4-1 and TRBJ1-6; D is unclear. The material sequenced was PBMCs. The sequence was obtained from a woman between 18 and 29 years old in good health and CMV-seronegative. The DNA of the CDR3 is TGCGCCAGCAGGGGAGGACTGAGCTCCTATAATTCACCCCTCCACTTT. Its translation is CASRGGLSSYNSPLHF.